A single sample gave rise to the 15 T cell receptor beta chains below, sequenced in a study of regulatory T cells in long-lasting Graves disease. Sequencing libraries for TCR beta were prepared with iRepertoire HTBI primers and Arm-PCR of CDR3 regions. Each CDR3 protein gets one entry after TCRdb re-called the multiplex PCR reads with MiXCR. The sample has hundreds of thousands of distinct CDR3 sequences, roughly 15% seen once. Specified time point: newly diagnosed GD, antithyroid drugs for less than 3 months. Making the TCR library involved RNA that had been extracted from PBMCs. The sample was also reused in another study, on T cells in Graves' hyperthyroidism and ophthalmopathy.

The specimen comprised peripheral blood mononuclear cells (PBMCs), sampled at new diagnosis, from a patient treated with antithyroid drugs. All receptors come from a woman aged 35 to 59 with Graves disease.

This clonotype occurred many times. CDR3 nucleotides: TGTGCCAGCAGCCGGGACAGACAGCCCCAGCATTTT. Translating gives CASSRDRQPQHF. V is TRBV7-9 and J is TRBJ1-5; the match to TRBD1 covers 7 bases. CDR1 SEHNR and CDR2 FQNEAQ come from the germline V gene (reference sequence). The V and J ends lost 5 bases and 7 bases, in that order; junction bases with no gene match: 2. This CDR3 is 12 amino acids long.

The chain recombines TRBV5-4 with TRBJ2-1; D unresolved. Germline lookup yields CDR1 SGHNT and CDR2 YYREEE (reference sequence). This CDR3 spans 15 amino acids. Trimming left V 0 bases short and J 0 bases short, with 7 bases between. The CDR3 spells CASSLGPVSYNEQFF. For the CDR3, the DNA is TGTGCCAGCAGCTTGGGACCCGTCTCCTACAATGAGCAGTTCTTC. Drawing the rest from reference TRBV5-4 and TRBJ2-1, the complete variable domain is ETGVTQSPTHLIKTRGQQVTLRCSSQSGHNTVSWYQQALGQGPQFIFQYYREEENGRGNFPPRFSGLQFPNYSSELNVNALELDDSALYLCASSLGPVSYNEQFFGPGTRLTVL.

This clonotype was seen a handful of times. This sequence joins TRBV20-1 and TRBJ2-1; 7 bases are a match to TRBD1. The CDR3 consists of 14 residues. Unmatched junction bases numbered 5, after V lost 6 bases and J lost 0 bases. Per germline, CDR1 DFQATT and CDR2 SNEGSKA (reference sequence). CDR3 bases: TGCAGTGCAGATACAGGGGACTCCTACAATGAGCAGTTCTTC. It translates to CSADTGDSYNEQFF.

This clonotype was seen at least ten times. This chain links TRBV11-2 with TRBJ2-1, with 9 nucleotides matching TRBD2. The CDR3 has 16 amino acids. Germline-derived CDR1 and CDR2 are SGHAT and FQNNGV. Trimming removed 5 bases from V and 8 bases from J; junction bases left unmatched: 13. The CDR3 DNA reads TGTGCCAGCAGCGCAGGCGCGGGGGGGGTTAACCATGAGCAGTTCTTC. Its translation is CASSAGAGGVNHEQFF.

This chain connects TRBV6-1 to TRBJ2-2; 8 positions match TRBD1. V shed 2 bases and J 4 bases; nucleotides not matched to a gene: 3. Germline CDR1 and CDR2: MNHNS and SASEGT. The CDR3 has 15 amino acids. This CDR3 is CASSEWDRRTGELFF. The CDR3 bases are TGTGCCAGCAGTGAATGGGACAGGCGCACCGGGGAGCTGTTTTTT.

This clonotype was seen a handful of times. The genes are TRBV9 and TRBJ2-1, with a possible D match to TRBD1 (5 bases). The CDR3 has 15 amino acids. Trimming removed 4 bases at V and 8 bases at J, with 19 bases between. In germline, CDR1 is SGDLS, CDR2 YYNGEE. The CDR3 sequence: CASSFLGRVGDEQFF. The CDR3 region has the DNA TGTGCCAGCAGCTTTCTCGGCAGGGTAGGCGATGAGCAGTTCTTC.

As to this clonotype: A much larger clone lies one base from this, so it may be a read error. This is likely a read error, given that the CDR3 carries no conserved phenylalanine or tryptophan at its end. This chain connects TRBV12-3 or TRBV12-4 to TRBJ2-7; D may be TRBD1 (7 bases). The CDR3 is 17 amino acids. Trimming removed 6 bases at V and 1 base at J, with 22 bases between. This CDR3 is CASSHDPWAGGSYEQYL. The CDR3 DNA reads TGTGCCAGCAGCCATGACCCCTGGGCAGGGGGGTCCTACGAGCAGTACCTC.

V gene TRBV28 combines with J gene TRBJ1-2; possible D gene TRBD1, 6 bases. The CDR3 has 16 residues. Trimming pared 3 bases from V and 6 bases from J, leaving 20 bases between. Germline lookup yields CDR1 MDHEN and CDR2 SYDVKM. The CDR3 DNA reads TGTGCCAGCAGTTTTAACCCGGACAGTTCCGTCAATGGCTACACCTTC. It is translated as CASSFNPDSSVNGYTF.

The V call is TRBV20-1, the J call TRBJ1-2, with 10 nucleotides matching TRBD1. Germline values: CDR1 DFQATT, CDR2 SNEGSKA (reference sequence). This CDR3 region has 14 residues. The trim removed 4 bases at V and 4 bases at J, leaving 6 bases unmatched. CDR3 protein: CSAMDRGFVYGYTF. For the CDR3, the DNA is TGCAGTGCTATGGACAGGGGGTTCGTCTATGGCTACACCTTC.

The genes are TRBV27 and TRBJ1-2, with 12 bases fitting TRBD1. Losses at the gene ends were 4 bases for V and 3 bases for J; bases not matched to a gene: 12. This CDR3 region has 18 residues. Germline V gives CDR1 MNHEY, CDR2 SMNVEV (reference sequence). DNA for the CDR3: TGTGCCAGCAGTTCGGGACAGGGGGCTCCACCTTCCCACTATGGCTACACCTTC. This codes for CASSSGQGAPPSHYGYTF.

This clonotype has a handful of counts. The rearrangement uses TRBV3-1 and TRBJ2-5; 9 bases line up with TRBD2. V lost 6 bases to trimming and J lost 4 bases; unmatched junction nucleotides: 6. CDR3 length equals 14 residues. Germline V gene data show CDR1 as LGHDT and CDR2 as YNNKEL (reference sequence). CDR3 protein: CASSRGGGPETQYF. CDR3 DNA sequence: TGTGCCAGCAGTCGCGGGGGGGGCCCAGAGACCCAGTACTTC.

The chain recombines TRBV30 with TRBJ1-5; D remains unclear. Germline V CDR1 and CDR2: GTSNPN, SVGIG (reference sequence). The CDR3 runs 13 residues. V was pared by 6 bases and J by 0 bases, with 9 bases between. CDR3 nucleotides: TGTGCCTGCTCGACGGATAGCAATCAGCCCCAGCATTTT. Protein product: CACSTDSNQPQHF.

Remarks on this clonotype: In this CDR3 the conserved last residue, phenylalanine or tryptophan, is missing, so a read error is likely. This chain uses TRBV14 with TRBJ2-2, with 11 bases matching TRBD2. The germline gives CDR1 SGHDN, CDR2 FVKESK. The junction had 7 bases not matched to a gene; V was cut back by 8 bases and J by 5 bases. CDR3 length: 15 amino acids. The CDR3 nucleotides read TGTGCCAGCGGGACGGGGACTAGCGGAACCGGGGAGCTGTTTTAT. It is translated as CASGTGTSGTGELFY.

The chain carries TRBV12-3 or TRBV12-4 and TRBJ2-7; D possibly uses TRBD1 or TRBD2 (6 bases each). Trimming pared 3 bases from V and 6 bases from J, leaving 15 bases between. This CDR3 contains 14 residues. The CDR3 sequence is CASSFGGWAVEQYF. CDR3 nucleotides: TGTGCCAGCAGTTTCGGGGGCTGGGCCGTCGAGCAGTACTTC.

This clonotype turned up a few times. CDR3 DNA: TGTGCCAGCAGCCTCCTCTCCACCTCGGGACTAGCGGAAACCGAGCAGTACTTC. Translating gives CASSLLSTSGLAETEQYF. The chain has TRBV3-1 and TRBJ2-7, with 11 bases fitting TRBD2. The junction had 17 bases not matched to a gene; V was cut back by 4 bases and J by 6 bases. This CDR3 has 18 residues. In germline, CDR1 is LGHDT, CDR2 YNNKEL (reference sequence).